A single sample gave rise to the 10 T cell receptor beta chains below, sequenced in a study of T cell repertoires in cytomegalovirus infection. TCRdb re-called the reads with MiXCR, one entry per CDR3 protein. This table has 560,000 or so distinct CDR3 sequences, approximately 15% appearing once. Sequencing used CD8+ T cells from PBMCs. Every receptor here comes from a human donor in good health (CMV status not recorded). Some clones in this sample may be carry-over from other donors' samples.

The chain links TRBV5-6 to TRBJ2-7; no definite D call. Germline V CDR1 and CDR2: SGHDT, YYEEEE. The CDR3 runs to 14 residues. V was pared by 7 bases and J by 0 bases, with 14 bases between. CDR3 sequence (DNA): TGTGCCAGCGGCCACCTCTCGAGCTCCTACGAGCAGTACTTC. Translated, it gives CASGHLSSSYEQYF.

This rearrangement joins TRBV2 to TRBJ2-1; 12 nucleotides match TRBD1. Germline V gene lookup returns CDR1 SNHLY and CDR2 FYNNEI. The CDR3 loop spans 16 amino acids. V shed 11 bases and J 6 bases; nucleotides not matched to a gene: 14. CDR3 DNA sequence: TGTGCCCGATTGGAAGGGACAGGGGGCGTTGGCAATGAGCAGTTCTTC. It codes for CARLEGTGGVGNEQFF.

This clonotype was detected many times. The gene calls are TRBV6-1 and TRBJ2-7; D possibly corresponds to TRBD1 (6 bases). The germline V gene encodes CDR1 MNHNS and CDR2 SASEGT. The CDR3 is 15 residues long. Trimming stripped 0 bases from V and 0 bases from J, with 9 bases between. The CDR3 loop is CASSEAGTFSYEQYF. The CDR3 bases are TGTGCCAGCAGTGAAGCCGGGACATTCTCCTACGAGCAGTACTTC.

V gene TRBV27 combines with J gene TRBJ2-6; D call uncertain. Per germline, CDR1 MNHEY and CDR2 SMNVEV (reference sequence). This CDR3 comprises 13 residues. V lost 2 bases and J 3 bases, leaving 2 bases between the germline ends. In DNA, the CDR3 is TGTGCCAGCAGTTTAGATGGGGCCAACGTCCTGACTTTC. Its protein product is CASSLDGANVLTF.

This clonotype was seen at least ten times. The chain couples TRBV7-9 to TRBJ1-1; D is unresolved. The CDR3 has 13 residues. Trimming took 1 base from V and 6 from J, leaving 9 bases between them. CDR1 is SEHNR and CDR2 is FQNEAQ in the germline V gene (reference sequence). The CDR3 DNA is TGTGCCAGCAGCTTAGTAATAAACCCTGAAGCTTTCTTT. It yields the protein CASSLVINPEAFF. The complete variable domain, with remaining parts taken from reference TRBV7-9 and TRBJ1-1, reads DTGVSQNPRHKITKRGQNVTFRCDPISEHNRLYWYRQTLGQGPEFLTYFQNEAQLEKSRLLSDRFSAERPKGSFSTLEIQRTEQGDSAMYLCASSLVINPEAFFGQGTRLTVV.

This clonotype has at least ten counts. The rearrangement joins TRBV29-1 to TRBJ2-2; TRBD1 matches at 8 bases. Germline CDR1 and CDR2: SQVTM and ANQGSEA. The V gene end was trimmed by 6 bases and the J gene end by 7 bases; junction bases not matched to a gene: 10. The length of the CDR3 is 14 residues. The CDR3 reads CSVAGTGYHGELFF. CDR3 in DNA: TGCAGCGTCGCCGGGACAGGCTATCACGGGGAGCTGTTTTTT.

This clonotype was detected many times. The V call is TRBV12-3 or TRBV12-4, the J call TRBJ2-2, with D uncertain. The length of the CDR3 is 16 residues. Trimming cost V 5 bases and J 4 bases, with 17 bases left between them. DNA of the CDR3: TGTGCCAGCAGTACCCGGGCCCCGAGTGGCACCGGGGAGCTGTTTTTT. Its protein is CASSTRAPSGTGELFF.

V gene TRBV4-2 combines with J gene TRBJ2-7, with D perhaps TRBD1 or TRBD2 (5 bases each). The germline CDR1 and CDR2 sequences are LGHNA and YNFKEQ. V was clipped by 1 base and J by 6 bases, with 10 bases between them. The CDR3 spans 13 residues. CDR3 sequence: CASSQGGTGEQYF. Here the CDR3 DNA reads TGTGCCAGCAGCCAAGGGGGGACGGGCGAGCAGTACTTC.

The chain employs TRBV20-1 and TRBJ1-5; 7 nucleotides match TRBD1. This CDR3 comprises 16 residues. Trimming took 0 bases from V and 7 from J; bases not matched to a gene: 12. Germline CDR1 DFQATT, CDR2 SNEGSKA (reference sequence). The CDR3 is CSARETARGADQPQHF. As DNA, the CDR3 is TGCAGTGCTAGAGAAACCGCCAGGGGGGCAGACCAGCCCCAGCATTTT.

The chain has TRBV20-1 and TRBJ2-3; TRBD2 is a possible D gene (6 bases). V was pared by 3 bases and J by 1 base, with 14 bases between. CDR1 is DFQATT, CDR2 SNEGSKA, per germline (reference sequence). The CDR3 sequence is 15 residues long. CDR3 in DNA: TGCAGTGCTAGTAATTGGCGGGGAGGCACAGATACGCAGTATTTT. Translation: CSASNWRGGTDTQYF.